The rows below give T cell receptor beta chains drawn from one sample of a study of cytomegalovirus exposure and HLA in healthy donors. Using immunoSEQ multiplex PCR, the repertoire was profiled, and TCRdb retains in-frame clones only, with some absent. The sample totals 80,000 to 95,000 clones; its top ten clones hold over 15%. The material sequenced was PBMCs. The receptor source for this set is a man aged 45-65 years in good health and CMV-seropositive. CDR3s include the opening cysteine and the closing phenylalanine or tryptophan. Each record gives: J gene, V gene, D gene, clone size, CDR3 protein, CDR3 DNA. The D gene is left open where the match is weak. Size is omitted from some rows. Given values are once, few, many or a class for expanded clones.

TRBJ1-1 | TRBV28 | - | - | CASSPPLRGAEAFF | TGTGCCAGCAGTCCCCCTTTGCGGGGCGCTGAAGCTTTCTTT
TRBJ2-5 | TRBV6-1 | - | - | CATGGTESQETQYF | TGTGCCACTGGGGGGACAGAGTCCCAAGAGACCCAGTACTTC
TRBJ2-2 | TRBV29-1 | - | - | CSVVQDSGELFF | TGCAGCGTCGTACAGGATTCCGGGGAGCTGTTTTTT
TRBJ2-3 | TRBV9 | TRBD2 | - | CASSDGLAGVSTDTQYF | TGTGCCAGCAGCGACGGACTAGCGGGAGTAAGCACAGATACGCAGTATTTT
TRBJ1-3 | TRBV5-1 | - | - | CASSLDRPVGNTIYF | TGCGCCAGCAGCTTGGACAGGCCAGTAGGAAACACCATATATTTT
TRBJ2-7 | TRBV10-3 | TRBD1 | - | CAIRWTGGLEQYF | TGTGCCATCAGGTGGACAGGAGGACTCGAGCAGTACTTC
TRBJ2-5 | TRBV29-1 | TRBD2 | - | CSVVGLAGAETQYF | TGCAGCGTTGTAGGGCTAGCGGGAGCTGAGACCCAGTACTTC
TRBJ1-1 | TRBV5-1 | TRBD1 | - | CASSMRGDRSEAFF | TGCGCCAGCAGCATGAGGGGGGACAGATCTGAAGCTTTCTTT
TRBJ1-1 | TRBV19 | - | - | CASSRRNTEAFF | TGTGCCAGTAGTAGGAGGAACACTGAAGCTTTCTTT
TRBJ2-1 | TRBV11-2 | TRBD2 | - | CASSALAGGLGEQFF | TGTGCCAGCAGCGCCTTAGCGGGAGGTCTGGGGGAGCAGTTCTTC
TRBJ2-5 | TRBV25-1 | TRBD1 | - | CASSSLGTEETQYF | TGTGCCAGCAGTTCACTCGGGACAGAAGAGACCCAGTACTTC
TRBJ2-1 | TRBV19 | - | - | CASSIFDTYNEQFF | TGTGCCAGTAGTATATTCGACACTTACAATGAGCAGTTCTTC
TRBJ2-3 | TRBV28 | TRBD1 | - | CASKDRGVSTDTQYF | TGTGCCAGCAAGGACAGGGGGGTGAGCACAGATACGCAGTATTTT
TRBJ1-5 | TRBV9 | - | - | CASSRGSGNQPQHF | TGTGCCAGCAGCAGGGGGTCGGGCAATCAGCCCCAGCATTTT
TRBJ2-3 | TRBV4-3 | - | - | CASSPTSTDTQYF | TGCGCCAGCAGCCCGACTAGCACAGATACGCAGTATTTT
TRBJ2-5 | TRBV25-1 | TRBD1 | - | CASSGPIGNRGETQYF | TGTGCCAGCAGCGGCCCAATAGGTAACAGGGGGGAGACCCAGTACTTC
TRBJ1-2 | TRBV7-9 | TRBD1 | - | CASTRSGQAHYGYTF | TGTGCCAGCACCCGTTCGGGACAGGCGCACTATGGCTACACCTTC
TRBJ1-1 | TRBV19 | - | - | CASSIDPGPGVWSTEAFF | TGTGCCAGTAGTATAGATCCTGGGCCAGGGGTTTGGAGCACTGAAGCTTTCTTT
TRBJ2-1 | TRBV28 | TRBD2 | - | CASSSGTRGVGNEQFF | TGTGCCAGCAGCAGCGGGACTCGAGGAGTCGGGAATGAGCAGTTCTTC
TRBJ2-1 | TRBV9 | - | - | CASSVWDNLHNEQFF | TGTGCCAGCAGCGTATGGGACAACCTACACAATGAGCAGTTCTTC
TRBJ2-2 | TRBV5-6 | TRBD1 | - | CASSSGQGSPTGELFF | TGTGCCAGCAGCTCTGGACAGGGCTCCCCCACCGGGGAGCTGTTTTTT
TRBJ2-2 | TRBV7-7 | TRBD2 | - | CASSWGTSLTGELFF | TGTGCTAGCAGCTGGGGGACTAGCCTCACCGGGGAGCTGTTTTTT
TRBJ1-5 | TRBV30 | - | - | CAWSRGGGQPQHF | TGTGCCTGGAGTAGGGGAGGCGGTCAGCCCCAGCATTTT
TRBJ2-3 | TRBV5-1 | - | - | CASSLTGSDTQYF | TGCGCCAGCAGCCTCACGGGGTCGGATACGCAGTATTTT
TRBJ1-5 | TRBV7-2 | TRBD1 | - | CASSLGDRAQHF | TGTGCCAGCAGCTTAGGGGACAGGGCTCAGCATTTT
TRBJ2-1 | TRBV11-3 | - | - | CASSSRGDEEQFF | TGTGCCAGCAGCTCCCGGGGTGATGAGGAGCAGTTCTTC
TRBJ2-1 | TRBV18 | - | - | CASSRPGFDNEQFF | TGTGCCAGCTCACGTCCGGGTTTCGACAATGAGCAGTTCTTC
TRBJ1-3 | TRBV19 | TRBD1 | medium-sized | CASSGQGAGNTIYF | TGTGCCAGTAGCGGACAGGGAGCCGGAAACACCATATATTTT
TRBJ1-1 | TRBV6-5 | - | - | CASSYSPVTEAFF | TGTGCCAGCAGTTACTCCCCCGTCACTGAAGCTTTCTTT
TRBJ1-1 | TRBV29-1 | TRBD1 | - | CSSTAGQGYGGTEAFF | TGCAGCTCAACCGCAGGACAGGGATATGGTGGCACTGAAGCTTTCTTT
TRBJ1-1 | TRBV11-3 | TRBD1 | - | CASSFLDRGTEAFF | TGTGCCAGCAGCTTTCTGGACAGGGGGACTGAAGCTTTCTTT
TRBJ2-1 | TRBV29-1 | TRBD2 | - | CSVVGGRANEQFF | TGCAGCGTTGTAGGCGGGAGGGCCAATGAGCAGTTCTTC
TRBJ2-7 | TRBV5-1 | - | - | CASSLDIVYEQYF | TGCGCCAGCAGCTTGGACATCGTCTACGAGCAGTACTTC
TRBJ1-1 | TRBV4-3 | - | - | CASSQESRGRAEAFF | TGCGCCAGCAGCCAGGAGAGTCGGGGAAGGGCTGAAGCTTTCTTT
TRBJ2-7 | TRBV5-1 | TRBD2 | - | CASSLSGRANEQYF | TGCGCCAGCAGCTTAAGCGGGAGGGCTAACGAGCAGTACTTC